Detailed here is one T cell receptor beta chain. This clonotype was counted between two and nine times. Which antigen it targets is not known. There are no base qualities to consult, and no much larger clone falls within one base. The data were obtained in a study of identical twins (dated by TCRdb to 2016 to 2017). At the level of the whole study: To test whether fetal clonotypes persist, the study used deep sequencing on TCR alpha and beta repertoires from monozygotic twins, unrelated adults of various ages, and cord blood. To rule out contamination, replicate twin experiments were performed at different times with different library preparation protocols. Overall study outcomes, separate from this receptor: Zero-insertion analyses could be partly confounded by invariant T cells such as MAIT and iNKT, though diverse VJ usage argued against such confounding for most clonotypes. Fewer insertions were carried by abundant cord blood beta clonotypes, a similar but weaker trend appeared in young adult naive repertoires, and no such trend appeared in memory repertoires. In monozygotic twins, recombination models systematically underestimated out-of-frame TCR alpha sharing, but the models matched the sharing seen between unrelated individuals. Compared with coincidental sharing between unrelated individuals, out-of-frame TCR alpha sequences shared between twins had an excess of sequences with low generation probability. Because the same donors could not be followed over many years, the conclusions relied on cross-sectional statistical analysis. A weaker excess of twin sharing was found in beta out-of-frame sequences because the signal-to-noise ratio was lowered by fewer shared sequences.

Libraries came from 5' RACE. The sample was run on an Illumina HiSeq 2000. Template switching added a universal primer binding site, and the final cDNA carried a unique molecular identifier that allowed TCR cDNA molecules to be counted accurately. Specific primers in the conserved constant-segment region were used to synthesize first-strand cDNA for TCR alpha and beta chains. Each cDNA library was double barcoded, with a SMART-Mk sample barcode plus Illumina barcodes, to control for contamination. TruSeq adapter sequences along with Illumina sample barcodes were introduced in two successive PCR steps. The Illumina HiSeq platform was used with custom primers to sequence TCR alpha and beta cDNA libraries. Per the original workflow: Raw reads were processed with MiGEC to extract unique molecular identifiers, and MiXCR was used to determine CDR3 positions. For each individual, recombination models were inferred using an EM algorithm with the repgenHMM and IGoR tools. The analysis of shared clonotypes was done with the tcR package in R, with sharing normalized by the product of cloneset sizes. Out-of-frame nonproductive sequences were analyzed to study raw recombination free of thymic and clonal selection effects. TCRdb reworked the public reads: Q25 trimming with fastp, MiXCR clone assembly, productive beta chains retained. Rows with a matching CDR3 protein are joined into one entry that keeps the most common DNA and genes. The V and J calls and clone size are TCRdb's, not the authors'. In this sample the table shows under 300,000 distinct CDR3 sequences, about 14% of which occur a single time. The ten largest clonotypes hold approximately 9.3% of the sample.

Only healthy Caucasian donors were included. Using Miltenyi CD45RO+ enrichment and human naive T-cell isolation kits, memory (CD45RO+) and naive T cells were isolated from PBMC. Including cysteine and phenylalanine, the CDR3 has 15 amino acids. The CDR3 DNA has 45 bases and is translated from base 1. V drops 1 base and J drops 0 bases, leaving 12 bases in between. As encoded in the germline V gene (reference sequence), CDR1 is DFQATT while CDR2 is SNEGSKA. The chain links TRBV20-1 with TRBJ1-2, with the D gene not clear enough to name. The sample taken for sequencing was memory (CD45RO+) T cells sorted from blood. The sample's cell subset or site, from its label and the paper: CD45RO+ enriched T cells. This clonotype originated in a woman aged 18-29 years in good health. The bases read TGCAGTGCTAGAGTGATGAAGATAGCTAACTATGGCTACACCTTC. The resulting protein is CSARVMKIANYGYTF.